The clone carrying this TCR beta chain showed up just once. The data were taken from a study of shared clonotypes between healthy human individuals. Generated by immunoSEQ multiplex PCR, the TCRdb table keeps only in-frame clones and is missing some. The data show hundreds of thousands of clones, roughly 83% seen once. The CDR3 covers 16 residues. CDR1 is MDHEN and CDR2 is SYDVKM in the germline V gene. V lost 5 bases and J lost 0; bases outside the gene matches: 5. The specimen sequenced was PBMCs. V usage is TRBV28 and J usage is TRBJ2-3, with 10 nucleotides matching TRBD1. The receptor was isolated from a middle-aged woman in good health. Some clones in this sample may be carry-over from other donors' samples. The DNA for the CDR3 is TGTGCCAGCAGTAGACAGGGGGCGCAGAGCACAGATACGCAGTATTTT. The encoded protein is CASSRQGAQSTDTQYF.